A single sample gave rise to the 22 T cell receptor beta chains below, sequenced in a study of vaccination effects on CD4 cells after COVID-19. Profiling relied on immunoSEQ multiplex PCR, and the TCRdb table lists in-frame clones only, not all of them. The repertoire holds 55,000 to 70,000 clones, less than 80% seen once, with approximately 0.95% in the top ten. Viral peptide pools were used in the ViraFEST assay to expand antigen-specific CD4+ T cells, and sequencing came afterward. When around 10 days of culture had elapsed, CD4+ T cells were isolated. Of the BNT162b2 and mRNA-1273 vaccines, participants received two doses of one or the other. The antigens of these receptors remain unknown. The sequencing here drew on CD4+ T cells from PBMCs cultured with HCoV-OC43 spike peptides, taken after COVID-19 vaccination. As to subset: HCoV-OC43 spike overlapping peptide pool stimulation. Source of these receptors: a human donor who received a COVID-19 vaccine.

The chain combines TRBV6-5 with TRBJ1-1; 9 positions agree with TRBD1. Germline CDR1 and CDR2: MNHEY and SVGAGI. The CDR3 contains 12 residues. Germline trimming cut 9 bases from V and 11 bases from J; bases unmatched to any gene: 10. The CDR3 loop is CASTDRTGEAFF. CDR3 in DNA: TGTGCCAGTACCGACCGGACAGGGGAGGCTTTCTTT.

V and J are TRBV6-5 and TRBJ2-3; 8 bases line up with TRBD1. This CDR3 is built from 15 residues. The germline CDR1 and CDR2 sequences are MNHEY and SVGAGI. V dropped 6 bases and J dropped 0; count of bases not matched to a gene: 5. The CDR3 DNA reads TGTGCCAGCAGGAAGGACAGGGCTAGCACAGATACGCAGTATTTT. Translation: CASRKDRASTDTQYF.

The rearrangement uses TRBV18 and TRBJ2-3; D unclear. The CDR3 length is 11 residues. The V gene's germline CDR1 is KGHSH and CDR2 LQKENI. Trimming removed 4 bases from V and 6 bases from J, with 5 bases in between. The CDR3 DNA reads TGTGCCAGCTCACAGGGTGATACGCAGTATTTT. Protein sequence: CASSQGDTQYF.

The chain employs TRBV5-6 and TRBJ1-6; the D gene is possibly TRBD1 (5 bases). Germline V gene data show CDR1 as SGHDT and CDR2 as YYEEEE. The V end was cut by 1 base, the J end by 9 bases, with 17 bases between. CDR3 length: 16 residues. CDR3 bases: TGTGCCAGCAGCTTGCGAGACCAGGGAAGGGGTTCACCCCTCCACTTT. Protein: CASSLRDQGRGSPLHF. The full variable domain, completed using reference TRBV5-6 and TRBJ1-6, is DAGVTQSPTHLIKTRGQQVTLRCSPKSGHDTVSWYQQALGQGPQFIFQYYEEEERQRGNFPDRFSGHQFPNYSSELNVNALLLGDSALYLCASSLRDQGRGSPLHFGNGTRLTVT.

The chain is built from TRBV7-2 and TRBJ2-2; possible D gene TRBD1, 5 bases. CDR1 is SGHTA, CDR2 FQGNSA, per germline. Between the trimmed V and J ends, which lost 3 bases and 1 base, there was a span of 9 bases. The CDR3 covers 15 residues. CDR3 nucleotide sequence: TGTGCCAGCAGCTTCGGCAGGGTGAACACCGGGGAGCTGTTTTTT. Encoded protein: CASSFGRVNTGELFF. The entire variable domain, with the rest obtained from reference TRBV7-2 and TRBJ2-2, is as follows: GAGVSQSPSNKVTEKGKDVELRCDPISGHTALYWYRQSLGQGLEFLIYFQGNSAPDKSGLPSDRFSAERTGGSVSTLTIQRTQQEDSAVYLCASSFGRVNTGELFFGEGSRLTVL.

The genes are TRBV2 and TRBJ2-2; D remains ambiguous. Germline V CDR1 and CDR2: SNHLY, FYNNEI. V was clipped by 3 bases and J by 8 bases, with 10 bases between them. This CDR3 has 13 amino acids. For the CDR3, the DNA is TGTGCCAGCAGTGAGAGTTGGATTGGGGAGCTGTTTTTT. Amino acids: CASSESWIGELFF.

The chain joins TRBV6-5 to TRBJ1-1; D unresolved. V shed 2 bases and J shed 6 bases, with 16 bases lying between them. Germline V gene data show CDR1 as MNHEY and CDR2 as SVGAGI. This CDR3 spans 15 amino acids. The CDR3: CASSYRTPSGAEAFF. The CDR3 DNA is TGTGCCAGCAGTTACCGGACCCCCAGCGGCGCTGAAGCTTTCTTT.

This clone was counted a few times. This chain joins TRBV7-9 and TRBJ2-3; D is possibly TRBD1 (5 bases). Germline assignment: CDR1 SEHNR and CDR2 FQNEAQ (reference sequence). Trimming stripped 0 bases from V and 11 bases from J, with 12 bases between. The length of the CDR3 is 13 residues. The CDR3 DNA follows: TGTGCCAGCAGCTTAGCAGGACAAGCCGAGCAGTATTTT. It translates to CASSLAGQAEQYF.

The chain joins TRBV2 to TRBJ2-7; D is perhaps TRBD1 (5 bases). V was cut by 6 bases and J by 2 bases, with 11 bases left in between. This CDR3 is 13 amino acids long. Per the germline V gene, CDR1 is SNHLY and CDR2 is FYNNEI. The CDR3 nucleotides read TGTGCCAGCAGGACAGCTGCTACCTACGAGCAGTACGTC. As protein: CASRTAATYEQYV.

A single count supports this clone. The CDR3 DNA follows: TGTGCCAGCAGTTTACCAGGCACTGGAAACACCATATATTTT. This sequence encodes CASSLPGTGNTIYF. V and J are TRBV28 and TRBJ1-3; the D is unclear. CDR1 is MDHEN, CDR2 SYDVKM, per germline. The CDR3 extends over 14 amino acids. V was trimmed by 2 bases and J by 2 bases, leaving 7 bases between them.

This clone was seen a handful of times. This CDR3 is CAGNRERTEAFF. Here the CDR3 DNA reads TGTGCCGGAAACAGGGAGCGCACTGAAGCTTTCTTT. The chain combines TRBV30 with TRBJ1-1; TRBD1 is a possible D gene (6 bases). The CDR3 sequence is 12 residues long. V was pared by 8 bases and J by 4 bases, with 14 bases between. The germline V gene has CDR1 GTSNPN and CDR2 SVGIG (reference sequence).

DNA of the CDR3: TGCGCCAGCAGCTTGAGCGGGGGCAGCACCGGGGAGCTGTTTTTT. Protein: CASSLSGGSTGELFF. The J gene is TRBJ2-2, the V gene TRBV5-1; 8 bases are shared with TRBD2. The ends lost 1 base at V and 4 bases at J; junction bases unmatched: 3. Germline CDR1 reads SGHRS; CDR2 reads YFSETQ. This CDR3 is 15 amino acids long.

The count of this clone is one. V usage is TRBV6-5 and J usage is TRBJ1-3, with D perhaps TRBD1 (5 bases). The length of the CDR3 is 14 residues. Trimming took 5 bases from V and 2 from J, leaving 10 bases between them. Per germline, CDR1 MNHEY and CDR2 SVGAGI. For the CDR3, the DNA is TGTGCCAGCAGTACTGGGGGGACTGGAAACACCATATATTTT. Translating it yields CASSTGGTGNTIYF.

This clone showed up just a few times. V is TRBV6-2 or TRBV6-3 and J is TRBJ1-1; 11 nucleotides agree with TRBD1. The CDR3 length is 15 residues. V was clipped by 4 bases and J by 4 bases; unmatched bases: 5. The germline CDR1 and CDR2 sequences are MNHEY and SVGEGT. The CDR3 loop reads CASSSAGTGGTEAFF. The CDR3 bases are TGTGCCAGCAGTTCCGCCGGGACAGGGGGCACTGAAGCTTTCTTT.

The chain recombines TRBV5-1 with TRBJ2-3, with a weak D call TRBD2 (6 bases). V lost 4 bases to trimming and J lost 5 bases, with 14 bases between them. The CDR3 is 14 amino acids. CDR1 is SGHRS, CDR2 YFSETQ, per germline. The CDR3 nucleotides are TGCGCCAGCAGCCCCGGGGGAGGACAAGATACGCAGTATTTT. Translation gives CASSPGGGQDTQYF.

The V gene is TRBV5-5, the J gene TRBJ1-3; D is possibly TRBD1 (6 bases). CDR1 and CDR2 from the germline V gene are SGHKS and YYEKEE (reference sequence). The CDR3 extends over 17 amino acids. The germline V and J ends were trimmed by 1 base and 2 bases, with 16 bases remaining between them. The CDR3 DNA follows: TGTGCCAGCAGCTTGAGGGTTCAGGGGACGGCTGGAAACACCATATATTTT. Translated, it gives CASSLRVQGTAGNTIYF.

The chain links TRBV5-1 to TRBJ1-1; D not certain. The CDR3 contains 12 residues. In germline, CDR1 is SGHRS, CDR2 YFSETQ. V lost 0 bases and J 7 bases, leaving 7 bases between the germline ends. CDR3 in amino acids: CASSLVGVEAFF. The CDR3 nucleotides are TGCGCCAGCAGCTTGGTCGGGGTTGAAGCTTTCTTT. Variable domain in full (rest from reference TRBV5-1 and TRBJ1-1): KAGVTQTPRYLIKTRGQQVTLSCSPISGHRSVSWYQQTPGQGLQFLFEYFSETQRNKGNFPGRFSGRQFSNSRSEMNVSTLELGDSALYLCASSLVGVEAFFGQGTRLTVV.

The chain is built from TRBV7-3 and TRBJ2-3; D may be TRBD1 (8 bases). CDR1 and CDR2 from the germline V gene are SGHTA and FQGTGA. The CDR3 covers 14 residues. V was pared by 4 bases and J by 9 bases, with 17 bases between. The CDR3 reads CASSSPGQGGTQYF. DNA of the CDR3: TGTGCCAGCAGCTCTCCAGGACAGGGAGGGACGCAGTATTTT.

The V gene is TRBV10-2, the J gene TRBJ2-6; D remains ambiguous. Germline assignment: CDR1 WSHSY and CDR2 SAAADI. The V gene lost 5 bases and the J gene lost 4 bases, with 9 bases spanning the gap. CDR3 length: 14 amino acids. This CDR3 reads CASSTPPGANVLTF. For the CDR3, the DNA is TGCGCCAGCAGTACCCCCCCCGGGGCCAACGTCCTGACTTTC.

CDR3 protein: CASSLLSGGSGANVLTF. For the CDR3, the DNA is TGTGCCAGCAGCTTATTGTCAGGGGGGTCGGGGGCCAACGTCCTGACTTTC. This chain uses TRBV7-3 with TRBJ2-6, with D possibly matching TRBD1 (7 bases). Germline assignment: CDR1 SGHTA and CDR2 FQGTGA. The V end was cut by 2 bases, the J end by 4 bases, with 15 bases between. The CDR3 length is 17 residues.

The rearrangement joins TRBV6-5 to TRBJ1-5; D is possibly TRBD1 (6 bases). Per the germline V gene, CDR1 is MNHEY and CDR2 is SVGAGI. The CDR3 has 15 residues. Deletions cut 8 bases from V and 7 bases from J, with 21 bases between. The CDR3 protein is CASATSGGAGQPQHF. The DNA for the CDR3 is TGTGCCAGCGCGACCTCCGGGGGCGCAGGGCAGCCCCAGCATTTT.

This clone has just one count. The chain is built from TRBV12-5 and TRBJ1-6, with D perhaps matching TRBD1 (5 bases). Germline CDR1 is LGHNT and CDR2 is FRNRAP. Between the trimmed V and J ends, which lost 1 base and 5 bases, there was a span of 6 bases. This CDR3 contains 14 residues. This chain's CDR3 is CASGLGQHNSPLHF. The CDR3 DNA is TGTGCTAGTGGTTTGGGACAGCATAATTCACCCCTCCACTTT.